What follows is one TCR beta chain and its context. Germline CDR1 SGHNT, CDR2 YYREEE (reference sequence). The CDR3 length is 15 residues. With V trimmed by 1 base and J by 2 bases, 5 bases remained unmatched. This record belongs to a study of control samples from healthy donors and cancer patients. TCRdb keeps only in-frame clones here, not all; method: immunoSEQ multiplex PCR. This sample yields just over 150,000 clones, of which about 93% are seen a single time; 2.4% belongs to the top ten. This sequence was found in a man between 45 and 60 years old in good health. Sequences were obtained from blood. V gene TRBV5-4 combines with J gene TRBJ2-5, with 7 bases fitting TRBD2. The DNA for the CDR3 is TGTGCCAGCAGCTTGTCATCGGGGGGTCAAGAGACCCAGTACTTC. It yields the protein CASSLSSGGQETQYF.